The T cell receptor beta chain described here comes from a study of T cell changes during pregnancy in multiple sclerosis. Produced via immunoSEQ multiplex PCR; TCRdb's table is partial and in-frame only. The sample lists approximately 52,000 clones, around 92% occurring once. Per germline, CDR1 SGHRS and CDR2 YFSETQ. This CDR3 region has 15 residues. V shed 1 base and J shed 2 bases, with 13 bases lying between them. This receptor was identified in a female donor in good health, enrolled as a control in a pregnancy study. Source: CD4+ T cells from peripheral blood mononuclear cells, taken in the second trimester of pregnancy. This chain joins TRBV5-1 and TRBJ2-7; possible D gene TRBD1, 6 bases. CDR3 sequence reads: CASSLNAGATYEQYF. DNA for the CDR3: TGCGCCAGCAGCTTGAATGCAGGGGCAACCTACGAGCAGTACTTC.